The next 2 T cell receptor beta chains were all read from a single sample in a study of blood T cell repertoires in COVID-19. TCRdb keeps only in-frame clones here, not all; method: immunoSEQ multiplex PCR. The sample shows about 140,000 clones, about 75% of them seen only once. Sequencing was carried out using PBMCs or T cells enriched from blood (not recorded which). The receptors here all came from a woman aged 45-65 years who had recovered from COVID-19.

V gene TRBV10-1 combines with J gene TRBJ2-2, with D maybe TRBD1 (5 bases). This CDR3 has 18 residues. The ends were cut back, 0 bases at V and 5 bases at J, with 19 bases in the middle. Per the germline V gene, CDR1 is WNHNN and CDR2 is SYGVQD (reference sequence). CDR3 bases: TGCGCCAGCAGTGAGTCGGGCTATAGTAGGGGTGGGACCGGGGAGCTGTTTTTT. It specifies CASSESGYSRGGTGELFF.

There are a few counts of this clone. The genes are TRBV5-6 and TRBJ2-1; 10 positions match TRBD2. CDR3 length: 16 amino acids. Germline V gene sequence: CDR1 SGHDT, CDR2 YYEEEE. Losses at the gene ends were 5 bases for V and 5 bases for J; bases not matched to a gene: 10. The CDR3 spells CASSLSGRAIHNEQFF. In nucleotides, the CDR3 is TGTGCCAGCAGTCTCAGCGGGAGGGCCATCCACAATGAGCAGTTCTTC.